The 26 T cell receptor beta chains below were found in one sample sequenced in a study of PD-1 blockade in classical Hodgkin lymphoma (dated by TCRdb to 2020 to 2022). Library creation used the immunoSEQ multiplex PCR assay. TCRdb's version of the immuneACCESS table is confined to in-frame rearrangements and falls short of the full clone set. An unresolved V gene accounts for under half of the shortfall where checked; the remainder is of unknown origin. This sample gives more than 140,000 clones in total; approximately 80% of them show up just once. Jointly, the top ten make up roughly 9.8% of the sample. Per the publication, the time point label means: cycle 2 day 1 (C2D1) of nivolumab. Relapse after autologous stem cell transplantation had occurred in all trial patients, and cohorts A, B and C were distinguished by prior brentuximab vedotin exposure. The specimen comprised peripheral blood mononuclear cells (PBMCs), sampled before the second cycle of nivolumab. The origin of the receptors is a human donor with classical Hodgkin lymphoma.

The chain links TRBV28 to TRBJ2-4; 8 positions agree with TRBD2. V lost 3 bases to trimming and J lost 7 bases; unmatched junction nucleotides: 8. The CDR3 totals 15 residues. Per germline, CDR1 MDHEN and CDR2 SYDVKM. The CDR3 nucleotides read TGTGCCAGCAGTTTGGGAGCGGGAGCGGTGAACATTCAGTACTTC. This codes for CASSLGAGAVNIQYF.

The V and J genes are TRBV5-1 and TRBJ2-5, with 8 bases that match TRBD2. CDR1 is SGHRS and CDR2 is YFSETQ in the germline V gene. The ends lost 1 base at V and 5 bases at J; junction bases unmatched: 10. This CDR3 spans 16 amino acids. The CDR3 nucleotides are TGCGCCAGCAGCTTGTGGGGTAGCGGGGTTGCGGAGACCCAGTACTTC. It specifies CASSLWGSGVAETQYF.

This chain links TRBV7-9 with TRBJ2-3; D not certain. Germline V gene sequence: CDR1 SEHNR, CDR2 FQNEAQ (reference sequence). This CDR3 is built from 13 residues. Between the trimmed V and J ends, which lost 2 bases and 0 bases, there was a span of 3 bases. This chain's CDR3 is CASSLYSTDTQYF. The DNA for the CDR3 is TGTGCCAGCAGCTTATACAGCACAGATACGCAGTATTTT.

This clone has only a few counts. This sequence joins TRBV9 and TRBJ2-1; the D gene is possibly TRBD1 (6 bases). This CDR3 comprises 16 residues. V was clipped by 4 bases and J by 5 bases, with 19 bases between them. Germline assignment: CDR1 SGDLS and CDR2 YYNGEE. CDR3 nucleotides: TGTGCCAGCAGCCACAACCGGTACAGGGTCAACAATGAGCAGTTCTTC. It encodes CASSHNRYRVNNEQFF.

The rearrangement joins TRBV18 to TRBJ2-3; 9 bases fit TRBD2. The CDR3 covers 15 residues. CDR1 is KGHSH, CDR2 LQKENI, per germline. V shed 3 bases, J shed 3 bases, and the junction held 4 bases outside the gene matches. The CDR3 DNA reads as TGTGCCAGCTCACCGTCTAGCGGGACGACAGATACGCAGTATTTT. The encoded protein is CASSPSSGTTDTQYF. Using reference TRBV18 and TRBJ2-3 for the parts outside the CDR3, the full variable domain is NAGVMQNPRHLVRRRGQEARLRCSPMKGHSHVYWYRQLPEEGLKFMVYLQKENIIDESGMPKERFSAEFPKEGPSILRIQQVVRGDSAAYFCASSPSSGTTDTQYFGPGTRLTVL.

The chain recombines TRBV21-1 with TRBJ2-5; the table's D call, TRBD2, has no DNA check behind it. TRBV21-1 is assigned pseudogene status. The CDR3 is 22 amino acids. In DNA, the CDR3 is TGTGCCAGCAGCAAAGGGGGAGGGGGGGGGCAGCTGAACTTTGACACTCCCCGTACCCAGTACTTC. The encoded protein is CASSKGGGGGQLNFDTPRTQYF.

V and J are TRBV27 and TRBJ2-1; 10 bases align to TRBD2. V shed 10 bases, J shed 4 bases, and the junction held 4 bases outside the gene matches. Germline CDR1 reads MNHEY; CDR2 reads SMNVEV (reference sequence). The CDR3 contains 13 residues. The CDR3 sequence is CATGTSVYNEQFF. The CDR3 region has the DNA TGTGCCACCGGGACTAGCGTTTACAATGAGCAGTTCTTC.

As for this clone: Other nucleotide sequences from this sample produce the same CDR3. This chain joins TRBV9 and TRBJ2-7; tentatively, D is TRBD1 (6 bases). Trimming took 0 bases from V and 2 from J, leaving 9 bases between them. The CDR3 contains 14 residues. Germline CDR1 is SGDLS and CDR2 is YYNGEE. CDR3 nucleotides: TGTGCCAGCAGCGTAGGGCAGGGGCCCTACGAGCAGTACTTC. Its protein product is CASSVGQGPYEQYF. Variable domain in full (rest from reference TRBV9 and TRBJ2-7): DSGVTQTPKHLITATGQRVTLRCSPRSGDLSVYWYQQSLDQGLQFLIQYYNGEERAKGNILERFSAQQFPDLHSELNLSSLELGDSALYFCASSVGQGPYEQYFGPGTRLTVT.

The V gene is TRBV19, the J gene TRBJ1-5, with a weak D call TRBD1 (5 bases). This CDR3 is 14 amino acids long. V was clipped by 4 bases and J by 6 bases, with 13 bases between them. CDR1 is LNHDA and CDR2 is SQIVND in the germline V gene (reference sequence). CDR3 loop: CASSTGGEGQPQHF. The CDR3 region has the DNA TGTGCCAGTAGTACCGGGGGGGAGGGTCAGCCCCAGCATTTT.

This clone has a handful of counts. This chain connects TRBV5-4 to TRBJ2-3, with TRBD2 as a possible D gene (7 bases). The CDR3 covers 13 residues. V lost 5 bases and J 1 base, leaving 8 bases between the germline ends. The germline V gene has CDR1 SGHNT and CDR2 YYREEE (reference sequence). The CDR3, as DNA: TGTGCCAGCAGAGGGGGGGGCACAGATACGCAGTATTTT. This encodes CASRGGGTDTQYF. Using reference TRBV5-4 and TRBJ2-3 for the parts outside the CDR3, the full variable domain is ETGVTQSPTHLIKTRGQQVTLRCSSQSGHNTVSWYQQALGQGPQFIFQYYREEENGRGNFPPRFSGLQFPNYSSELNVNALELDDSALYLCASRGGGTDTQYFGPGTRLTVL.

Ten or more counts support this clone. The CDR3 loop is CASTLYPDRGESSPLHF. Written as DNA, the CDR3 is TGTGCCAGTACCTTATACCCGGACAGGGGAGAAAGTTCACCCCTCCACTTT. The gene calls are TRBV19 and TRBJ1-6; 9 bases align to TRBD1. V lost 7 bases, J lost 9 bases, and 16 bases stayed unmatched. This CDR3 has 17 amino acids. The germline gives CDR1 LNHDA, CDR2 SQIVND (reference sequence).

The chain employs TRBV25-1 and TRBJ2-7; the D call may be TRBD1 or TRBD2 (5 bases each). V lost 2 bases and J lost 3, with 11 bases in between. Germline V gives CDR1 MGHDK, CDR2 SYGVNS. This CDR3 is built from 14 residues. CDR3 sequence reads: CASSEIAGSYEQYF. The DNA for the CDR3 is TGTGCCAGCAGTGAAATCGCAGGGAGCTACGAGCAGTACTTC.

The gene calls are TRBV11-2 and TRBJ2-5, with D maybe TRBD2 (5 bases). The V gene's germline CDR1 is SGHAT and CDR2 FQNNGV. The length of the CDR3 is 15 residues. V lost 1 base and J lost 5, with 14 bases in between. The CDR3 DNA reads as TGTGCCAGCAGCTTAGTCCCCCGGGCGGGTGAGACCCAGTACTTC. Its protein is CASSLVPRAGETQYF.

The chain couples TRBV19 to TRBJ2-7, with D possibly matching TRBD1 (5 bases). Germline CDR1 reads LNHDA; CDR2 reads SQIVND (reference sequence). Trimming removed 3 bases from V and 5 bases from J, with 11 bases in between. The CDR3 is 13 residues long. The CDR3: CASSISGRNEQYF. The CDR3 nucleotides are TGTGCCAGTAGTATCTCAGGGCGGAACGAGCAGTACTTC.

This clone is a singleton in its sample. The chain employs TRBV6-1 and TRBJ2-7; 8 bases are a match to TRBD2. The V gene's germline CDR1 is MNHNS and CDR2 SASEGT. The CDR3 covers 13 residues. The J segment lost 1 base and the V segment lost 6 bases, leaving 2 bases of the junction unmatched. The CDR3 protein is CASSGGDSYEQYF. The CDR3, as DNA: TGTGCCAGCAGCGGGGGGGATTCCTACGAGCAGTACTTC.

The gene calls are TRBV5-1 and TRBJ2-7; tentative D call: TRBD1 (6 bases). CDR3 length: 15 amino acids. Trimming left V 1 base short and J 0 bases short, with 11 bases between. Germline-derived CDR1 and CDR2 are SGHRS and YFSETQ. Written as DNA, the CDR3 is TGCGCCAGCAGCTTGCGGCAGGGGCACTCCTACGAGCAGTACTTC. It translates to CASSLRQGHSYEQYF.

Concerning this clone itself: The junction and the germline gene differ at one end; a read error may be behind it. The chain is built from TRBV7-7 and TRBJ2-3; maybe TRBD2 (5 bases). This CDR3 has 15 residues. Per the germline V gene, CDR1 is SSHAT and CDR2 is FNYEAQ (reference sequence). The CDR3 loop is CASSPDRGSTDTQYF. DNA for the CDR3: TGTGCTAGCAGCCCGGATCGGGGAAGTACAGATACGCAGTATTTT.

The V and J genes are TRBV7-8 and TRBJ2-5; D ambiguous. Between the trimmed V and J ends, which lost 3 bases and 5 bases, there was a span of 22 bases. This CDR3 comprises 17 residues. The germline V gene has CDR1 SGHVS and CDR2 FQNEAQ. CDR3 nucleotides: TGTGCCAGCAGCTTTTCTGCCCCCGACCGGTATGATGAGACCCAGTACTTC. It specifies CASSFSAPDRYDETQYF.

This chain joins TRBV11-1 and TRBJ2-7, with D perhaps matching TRBD1 or TRBD2 (5 bases each). Germline loops: CDR1 SGHAT, CDR2 FQDESV (reference sequence). Trimming cost V 3 bases and J 5 bases, with 17 bases left between them. CDR3 length: 15 residues. This CDR3 reads CASSFGDLLVNEQYF. The CDR3 coding sequence is TGTGCCAGCAGCTTTGGGGACCTCTTGGTCAACGAGCAGTACTTC. Variable domain in full (rest from reference TRBV11-1 and TRBJ2-7): EAEVAQSPRYKITEKSQAVAFWCDPISGHATLYWYRQILGQGPELLVQFQDESVVDDSQLPKDRFSAERLKGVDSTLKIQPAELGDSAMYLCASSFGDLLVNEQYFGPGTRLTVT.

This clone was seen only a few times. V and J are TRBV7-9 and TRBJ1-1; D unresolved. Germline V lookup: CDR1 SEHNR, CDR2 FQNEAQ (reference sequence). CDR3 length: 10 residues. The V gene lost 2 bases and the J gene lost 11 bases, with 6 bases spanning the gap. For the CDR3, the DNA is TGTGCCAGCAGCTTATGGGTGGCTTTCTTT. The encoded protein is CASSLWVAFF.

This clone was seen just once. This rearrangement joins TRBV27 to TRBJ2-5, with a weak D call TRBD1 (5 bases). This CDR3 region has 15 residues. Trimming stripped 3 bases from V and 1 base from J, with 12 bases between. Germline values: CDR1 MNHEY, CDR2 SMNVEV (reference sequence). CDR3 bases: TGTGCCAGCAGTTTGGGGTCGCAGGGCCAAGAGACCCAGTACTTC. As protein: CASSLGSQGQETQYF.

The gene calls are TRBV15 and TRBJ1-6, with 8 positions matching TRBD1. CDR1 and CDR2 from the germline V gene are LNHNV and YYDKDF (reference sequence). The trim removed 2 bases at V and 6 bases at J, leaving 3 bases unmatched. The CDR3 spans 15 residues. CDR3 protein: CATSRLTGGNSPLHF. CDR3 sequence (DNA): TGTGCCACCAGCAGACTTACAGGGGGTAATTCACCCCTCCACTTT.

The genes are TRBV25-1 and TRBJ2-5, with TRBD2 matching over 7 bases. The CDR3 extends over 13 amino acids. The germline V gene has CDR1 MGHDK and CDR2 SYGVNS. The J segment lost 3 bases and the V segment lost 4 bases, leaving 2 bases of the junction unmatched. For the CDR3, the DNA is TGTGCCAGCAGTGTAGCGGGCAAAGAGACCCAGTACTTC. It yields the protein CASSVAGKETQYF.

This clone was seen repeatedly, ten times or more. This chain connects TRBV7-8 to TRBJ2-1, with 7 bases lining up with TRBD2. The CDR3 consists of 14 residues. Germline V gene sequence: CDR1 SGHVS, CDR2 FQNEAQ. Trimming took 3 bases from V and 7 from J; bases not matched to a gene: 6. The CDR3 reads CASSLRTSINEQFF. The CDR3 nucleotides are TGTGCCAGCAGCTTGCGGACTAGTATAAATGAGCAGTTCTTC. Based on the CDR3 plus reference TRBV7-8 and TRBJ2-1, the full variable domain is GAGVSQSPRYKVAKRGQDVALRCDPISGHVSLFWYQQALGQGPEFLTYFQNEAQLDKSGLPSDRFFAERPEGSVSTLKIQRTQQEDSAVYLCASSLRTSINEQFFGPGTRLTVL.

This clone was recorded once. This CDR3 is also generated by other DNA sequences in the sample. The chain carries TRBV6-5 and TRBJ1-1; no reliable D call. CDR1 is MNHEY, CDR2 SVGAGI, per germline. The ends were cut back, 2 bases at V and 5 bases at J, with 9 bases in the middle. The CDR3 runs to 13 residues. CDR3 amino acids: CASSYPGGTEAFF. The CDR3 DNA reads TGTGCCAGCAGTTACCCGGGAGGGACTGAAGCTTTCTTT.

This clone has just a few counts. The rearrangement links TRBV18 to TRBJ2-5, with TRBD2 as a possible D gene (5 bases). CDR1 is KGHSH, CDR2 LQKENI, per germline. CDR3 length: 14 amino acids. V was clipped by 3 bases and J by 5 bases, with 13 bases between them. The CDR3 loop reads CASSPENGGETQYF. DNA of the CDR3: TGTGCCAGCTCACCGGAGAACGGCGGGGAGACCCAGTACTTC. Using reference TRBV18 and TRBJ2-5 for the parts outside the CDR3, the full variable domain is NAGVMQNPRHLVRRRGQEARLRCSPMKGHSHVYWYRQLPEEGLKFMVYLQKENIIDESGMPKERFSAEFPKEGPSILRIQQVVRGDSAAYFCASSPENGGETQYFGPGTRLLVL.